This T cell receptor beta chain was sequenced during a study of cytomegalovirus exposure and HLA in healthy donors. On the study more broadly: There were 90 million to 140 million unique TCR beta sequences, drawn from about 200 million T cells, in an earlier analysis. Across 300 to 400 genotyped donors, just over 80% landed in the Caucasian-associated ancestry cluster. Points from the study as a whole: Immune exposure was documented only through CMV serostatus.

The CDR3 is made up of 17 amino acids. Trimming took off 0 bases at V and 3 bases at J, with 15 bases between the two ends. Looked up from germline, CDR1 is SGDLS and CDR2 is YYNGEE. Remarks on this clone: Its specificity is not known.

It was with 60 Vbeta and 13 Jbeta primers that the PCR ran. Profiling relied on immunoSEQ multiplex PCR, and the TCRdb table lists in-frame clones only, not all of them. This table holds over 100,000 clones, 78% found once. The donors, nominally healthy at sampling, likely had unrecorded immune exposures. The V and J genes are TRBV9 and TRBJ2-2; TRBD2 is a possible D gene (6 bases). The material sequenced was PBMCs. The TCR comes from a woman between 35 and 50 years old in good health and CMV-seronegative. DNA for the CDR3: TGTGCCAGCAGCGTAGATGGCGGGGCCTTGTACACCGGGGAGCTGTTTTTT. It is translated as CASSVDGGALYTGELFF.